This TCR beta chain was recorded in a study of neurological immune-mediated disorders. This clonotype has a count of ten or more. A single record per CDR3 protein comes from TCRdb applying MiXCR to the 5' RACE reads. In the table there are 100,000 or so distinct CDR3 sequences, roughly 3.5% of which are singletons. CDR1 and CDR2 from the germline V gene are SGHRS and YFSETQ. CDR3 length: 15 residues. V shed 3 bases and J 1 base; nucleotides not matched to a gene: 4. The receptor's source is a woman between 18 and 29 years old with multiple sclerosis. The chain links TRBV5-1 to TRBJ2-7; 10 bases map to TRBD2. The sequenced sample consisted of PBMCs. CDR3 sequence reads: CASSSWTSGSYEQYF. The CDR3 DNA reads TGCGCCAGCAGCTCCTGGACTAGCGGATCCTACGAGCAGTACTTC.